The 27 T cell receptor beta chains listed next were all sequenced from one sample in a study of OX40 agonist ivuxolimab in advanced cancers. Using immunoSEQ multiplex PCR, the repertoire was profiled, and TCRdb retains in-frame clones only, with some absent. Among fewer than 45,000 clones listed, around 84% were seen once. Sample: CD4+ or CD8+ T cells sorted from blood, taken in a trial of the OX40 agonist ivuxolimab. These receptors all come from an adult with an advanced solid tumor such as melanoma, head and neck, liver or kidney cancer.

The chain links TRBV6-1 to TRBJ2-2; 8 nucleotides agree with TRBD1. J gave up 0 bases and V 11 bases, and 5 bases lay outside the gene matches. The CDR3 contains 14 residues. CDR1 and CDR2 from the germline V gene are MNHNS and SASEGT. The CDR3 loop is CAHRTGSNTGELFF. CDR3 bases: TGTGCCCACCGGACAGGGTCGAACACCGGGGAGCTGTTTTTT.

This chain uses TRBV19 with TRBJ2-7, with D perhaps matching TRBD1 or TRBD2 (5 bases each). The CDR3 loop spans 15 amino acids. Germline-derived CDR1 and CDR2 are LNHDA and SQIVND (reference sequence). The V end was cut by 4 bases, the J end by 4 bases, with 17 bases between. This CDR3 is CASSTPGTSLYEQYF. CDR3 coding DNA: TGTGCCAGTAGTACCCCGGGGACGTCCCTTTACGAGCAGTACTTC.

The chain is built from TRBV5-4 and TRBJ1-2; D is perhaps TRBD1 (6 bases). This CDR3 is built from 12 residues. Germline assignment: CDR1 SGHNT and CDR2 YYREEE (reference sequence). Trimming cost V 5 bases and J 7 bases, with 12 bases left between them. CDR3 residues: CASRRPQGGYTF. Written as DNA, the CDR3 is TGTGCCAGCAGGAGACCACAGGGTGGCTACACCTTC.

V usage is TRBV14 and J usage is TRBJ1-2; the D is unclear. The germline gives CDR1 SGHDN, CDR2 FVKESK. There are 13 residues in the CDR3. V lost 3 bases and J 7 bases, leaving 12 bases between the germline ends. The CDR3 DNA follows: TGTGCCAGCAGCCAGTCGGGAGGGCTTGGCTACACCTTC. This gives the protein CASSQSGGLGYTF.

The CDR3 DNA is TGTGCCAGCAGTTTCACAGGGGGCTATGGCTACACCTTC. This translates into CASSFTGGYGYTF. The chain uses TRBV27 and TRBJ1-2; TRBD1 matches 8 bases. Trimming at V came to 3 bases and at J to 4 bases, leaving 1 base not matched to a gene. The CDR3 runs 13 residues. Germline CDR1 and CDR2: MNHEY and SMNVEV (reference sequence).

The chain recombines TRBV7-7 with TRBJ2-5; a possible D gene is TRBD2 (5 bases). The ends were cut back, 9 bases at V and 3 bases at J, with 17 bases in the middle. CDR1 SSHAT and CDR2 FNYEAQ come from the germline V gene (reference sequence). The CDR3 has 14 amino acids. In DNA, the CDR3 is TGTGCCAGTACCCACTTTGGACTCGAAGAGACCCAGTACTTC. This encodes CASTHFGLEETQYF.

CDR3 loop: CASSLLAYEQFF. DNA for the CDR3: TGTGCCAGCAGCTTACTAGCATATGAGCAGTTCTTC. This chain uses TRBV7-2 with TRBJ2-1, with a weak D call TRBD2 (5 bases). Germline-derived CDR1 and CDR2 are SGHTA and FQGNSA. The CDR3 length is 12 residues. Trimming pared 2 bases from V and 8 bases from J, leaving 7 bases between.

The gene calls are TRBV19 and TRBJ2-5; D perhaps matches TRBD1 (5 bases). Germline CDR1 reads LNHDA; CDR2 reads SQIVND (reference sequence). Between the trimmed V and J ends, which lost 6 bases and 4 bases, there was a span of 9 bases. CDR3 length: 12 amino acids. As DNA, the CDR3 is TGTGCCAGTAGCCAGGGTACAGAGACCCAGTACTTC. Translating gives CASSQGTETQYF.

The chain uses TRBV10-1 and TRBJ2-1; 7 bases align to TRBD2. This CDR3 is 14 amino acids long. CDR1 is WNHNN and CDR2 is SYGVQD in the germline V gene (reference sequence). V lost 3 bases and J lost 8; bases outside the gene matches: 7. CDR3 residues: CASSDVGRRDEQFF. CDR3 in DNA: TGCGCCAGCAGTGACGTCGGGAGGAGGGATGAGCAGTTCTTC.

The V and J genes are TRBV7-2 and TRBJ2-1; 8 bases agree with TRBD1. With 1 base clipped from V and 6 bases from J, the junction kept 8 bases outside the gene matches. Germline lookup yields CDR1 SGHTA and CDR2 FQGNSA. The length of the CDR3 is 16 residues. The CDR3 nucleotides read TGTGCCAGCAGCTTAGTCGGACAGGGATCTTTCAATGAGCAGTTCTTC. Protein product: CASSLVGQGSFNEQFF. Full variable domain (missing parts from reference TRBV7-2 and TRBJ2-1): GAGVSQSPSNKVTEKGKDVELRCDPISGHTALYWYRQSLGQGLEFLIYFQGNSAPDKSGLPSDRFSAERTGGSVSTLTIQRTQQEDSAVYLCASSLVGQGSFNEQFFGPGTRLTVL.

This chain connects TRBV4-1 to TRBJ1-1; 8 bases map to TRBD1. The length of the CDR3 is 16 residues. J was trimmed by 5 bases and V by 0 bases; bases with no gene match: 8. The germline V gene encodes CDR1 MGHRA and CDR2 YSYEKL. The DNA for the CDR3 is TGCGCCAGCAGCCAAGAAGGGCGGACAGGGTGGACTGAAGCTTTCTTT. Its protein is CASSQEGRTGWTEAFF.

The chain has TRBV9 and TRBJ2-7, with a weak D call TRBD2 (6 bases). The CDR3 totals 16 residues. The ends were cut back, 0 bases at V and 6 bases at J, with 19 bases in the middle. From germline, CDR1 is SGDLS and CDR2 YYNGEE. This CDR3 is CASSVGWGGGPGEQYF. The CDR3 DNA reads TGTGCCAGCAGCGTAGGATGGGGCGGAGGGCCAGGCGAGCAGTACTTC.

V is TRBV13 and J is TRBJ1-1; D gene ambiguous. The germline V gene has CDR1 PRHDT and CDR2 FYEKMQ (reference sequence). Between the trimmed V and J ends, which lost 2 bases and 3 bases, there was a span of 7 bases. The CDR3 extends over 13 amino acids. CDR3 region: CASSLLKYTEAFF. The CDR3 DNA reads as TGTGCCAGCAGCTTACTGAAGTACACTGAAGCTTTCTTT. The full variable domain, in which reference TRBV13 and TRBJ1-1 provide the parts outside the CDR3, is AAGVIQSPRHLIKEKRETATLKCYPIPRHDTVYWYQQGPGQDPQFLISFYEKMQSDKGSIPDRFSAQQFSDYHSELNMSSLELGDSALYFCASSLLKYTEAFFGQGTRLTVV.

J is TRBJ2-7 and V is TRBV6-5; 14 nucleotides agree with TRBD2. V shed 6 bases and J 4 bases; nucleotides not matched to a gene: 5. The CDR3 is made up of 15 amino acids. CDR1 and CDR2 (germline): MNHEY, SVGAGI. For the CDR3, the DNA is TGTGCCAGCAGGCCTGGGACTAGCGGGAGTTACGAGCAGTACTTC. Its translation is CASRPGTSGSYEQYF.

The rearrangement joins TRBV5-1 to TRBJ2-3; the D is unclear. The V gene's germline CDR1 is SGHRS and CDR2 YFSETQ. The V end lost 1 base, the J end lost 6 bases, and 12 bases lay between the germline ends. The CDR3 consists of 14 residues. In DNA form, the CDR3 reads TGCGCCAGCAGCTTGCTGGTAGCAGCGGATACGCAGTATTTT. Translating gives CASSLLVAADTQYF.

This clone was counted once. The gene calls are TRBV9 and TRBJ1-4; 7 positions agree with TRBD1. V was clipped by 0 bases and J by 0 bases; unmatched bases: 5. Germline CDR1 reads SGDLS; CDR2 reads YYNGEE. The CDR3 has 17 residues. CDR3 DNA sequence: TGTGCCAGCAGCGTAGGAGGGGGCTTGGCAACTAATGAAAAACTGTTTTTT. It specifies CASSVGGGLATNEKLFF.

V is TRBV2 and J is TRBJ2-3; D ambiguous. Per the germline V gene, CDR1 is SNHLY and CDR2 is FYNNEI. This CDR3 has 13 residues. Trimming took 2 bases from V and 5 from J, leaving 8 bases between them. The CDR3 DNA follows: TGTGCCAGCAGTGAATTAACATTAGATACGCAGTATTTT. The encoded protein is CASSELTLDTQYF.

Concerning this clone itself: At the DNA level, this CDR3 is encoded by other sequences in the same sample as well. The chain carries TRBV25-1 and TRBJ2-3, with 10 bases that match TRBD2. The germline CDR1 and CDR2 sequences are MGHDK and SYGVNS. The CDR3 has 15 amino acids. V dropped 3 bases and J dropped 2; count of bases not matched to a gene: 2. The CDR3 region is CASSDSGGITDTQYF. CDR3 in DNA: TGTGCCAGCAGTGATAGCGGGGGGATCACAGATACGCAGTATTTT.

The V and J genes are TRBV5-4 and TRBJ2-1; the match to TRBD1 covers 7 bases. Germline trimming cut 0 bases from V and 7 bases from J; bases unmatched to any gene: 7. Germline V gene lookup returns CDR1 SGHNT and CDR2 YYREEE (reference sequence). This CDR3 region has 15 residues. As DNA, the CDR3 is TGTGCCAGCAGCTTGGCCACGAGCAGGGGGAATGAGCAGTTCTTC. This codes for CASSLATSRGNEQFF.

The chain combines TRBV13 with TRBJ2-1; tentatively, D is TRBD2 (10 bases). V lost 5 bases and J lost 0, with 32 bases in between. This CDR3 is built from 22 residues. The germline V gene encodes CDR1 PRHDT and CDR2 FYEKMQ (reference sequence). The CDR3 DNA is TGTGCCAGCAGCACTCCCGGGACAGGGACCATAGCGGGAGGTCTCTCCTACAATGAGCAGTTCTTC. This encodes CASSTPGTGTIAGGLSYNEQFF.

This rearrangement joins TRBV19 to TRBJ2-2; the D gene could be TRBD1 or TRBD2 (6 bases each). V lost 3 bases to trimming and J lost 4 bases, with 12 bases between them. This CDR3 region has 15 residues. CDR1 is LNHDA and CDR2 is SQIVND in the germline V gene (reference sequence). The CDR3 loop is CASSMMGGFTGELFF. CDR3 sequence (DNA): TGTGCCAGTAGTATGATGGGGGGCTTCACCGGGGAGCTGTTTTTT.

The chain carries TRBV14 and TRBJ2-2; D may be TRBD1 (6 bases). V shed 2 bases and J shed 6 bases, with 10 bases lying between them. This CDR3 region has 14 residues. Germline V gene data show CDR1 as SGHDN and CDR2 as FVKESK. The CDR3 is CASSQRQVAGELFF. CDR3 sequence (DNA): TGTGCCAGCAGCCAACGACAGGTGGCCGGGGAGCTGTTTTTT.

This clone was observed a handful of times. The gene calls are TRBV28 and TRBJ2-5; TRBD2 agrees at 7 bases. V gave up 5 bases and J gave up 14 bases; unmatched junction bases: 17. Germline CDR1 and CDR2: MDHEN and SYDVKM. The CDR3 consists of 14 residues. DNA of the CDR3: TGTGCCAGCAGTCCCCCGATGAGGGGACTAAGCTTATACTTC. This sequence encodes CASSPPMRGLSLYF.

V usage is TRBV29-1 and J usage is TRBJ2-3, with TRBD1 matching 8 bases. V was pared by 5 bases and J by 6 bases, with 7 bases of the junction left unmatched. The germline V gene encodes CDR1 SQVTM and CDR2 ANQGSEA. The CDR3 extends over 13 amino acids. This CDR3 reads CSVSAAGGDTQYF. The CDR3 DNA follows: TGCAGCGTTAGCGCCGCAGGGGGCGATACGCAGTATTTT.

The rearrangement uses TRBV5-1 and TRBJ2-4; the D gene is possibly TRBD2 (5 bases). Trimming took 5 bases from V and 0 from J, leaving 15 bases between them. This CDR3 is 16 amino acids long. The germline V gene encodes CDR1 SGHRS and CDR2 YFSETQ. Here the CDR3 DNA reads TGCGCCAGCAGTCGGGAAGGGCCGATAGCCAAAAACATTCAGTACTTC. Its translation is CASSREGPIAKNIQYF.

V is TRBV7-2 and J is TRBJ1-4; D is unresolved. The ends were cut back, 5 bases at V and 0 bases at J, with 10 bases in the middle. The CDR3 contains 15 residues. In germline, CDR1 is SGHTA, CDR2 FQGNSA. CDR3 coding DNA: TGTGCCAGCAGCGGCTACAAGTCAACTAATGAAAAACTGTTTTTT. Translating gives CASSGYKSTNEKLFF.

J is TRBJ2-5 and V is TRBV7-9; possibly TRBD2 for D (7 bases). The CDR3 contains 16 residues. Trimming pared 2 bases from V and 2 bases from J, leaving 15 bases between. Germline assignment: CDR1 SEHNR and CDR2 FQNEAQ (reference sequence). DNA for the CDR3: TGTGCCAGCAGCTTAAGGGGGGAGGGACGACAAGAGACCCAGTACTTC. Its translation: CASSLRGEGRQETQYF.